This TCR beta chain was found in a study of T cell responses to AZD1222 COVID-19 vaccine. Repertoires were generated with immunoSEQ multiplex PCR, while TCRdb's copy carries only in-frame clones and drops some. The sample carries approximately 30,000 clones, over 75% recorded once. On this clone itself: Its antigen is currently unknown.

The CDR3 has 17 amino acids. J lost 7 bases, V lost 4 bases, and 15 bases had no gene match. CDR1 and CDR2 (germline): MDHEN, SYDVKM. Study conclusions and caveats: A rise in Spike-specific TCR breadth and depth followed two AZD1222 doses.

The sequence was obtained from an adult who received the AZD1222 COVID-19 vaccine. J is TRBJ1-3 and V is TRBV28, with 8 bases lining up with TRBD1. Sequencing was performed on peripheral blood, taken 28 days after the second AZD1222 dose. As DNA, the CDR3 is TGTGCCAGCAGTTCCCACAGGGGGTCCTTTATAGGGAACACCATATATTTT. Protein sequence: CASSSHRGSFIGNTIYF.